The 2 T cell receptor beta chains below come from one sample, sequenced in a study of CD8 T cells in Susac syndrome. The RNA input was roughly 0.45 to 1 ug, and it was reverse transcribed with random hexamers. One entry per CDR3 protein results from TCRdb running MiXCR on the immunoSEQ multiplex PCR reads. The sample consists of 150,000 to 200,000 distinct CDR3 sequences, roughly 92% of them appearing once. Sequencing was performed on CD4+ T cells from PBMCs. The receptor set was obtained from a human donor with Susac syndrome.

This rearrangement joins TRBV15 to TRBJ2-1, with 7 bases that match TRBD2. This CDR3 spans 15 amino acids. Germline-derived CDR1 and CDR2 are LNHNV and YYDKDF (reference sequence). Germline trimming cut 1 base from V and 0 bases from J; bases unmatched to any gene: 0. The CDR3 coding sequence is TGTGCCACCAGCAGAGGGGGGGGCTCCTACAATGAGCAGTTCTTC. Its protein product is CATSRGGGSYNEQFF.

As DNA, the CDR3 is TGCAGTGCGAGACAGGGTCTAGGCACTGAAGCTTTCTTT. As protein: CSARQGLGTEAFF. The rearrangement links TRBV20-1 to TRBJ1-1, with 7 bases fitting TRBD1. CDR1 is DFQATT and CDR2 is SNEGSKA in the germline V gene (reference sequence). The CDR3 runs to 13 residues. The ends lost 6 bases at V and 4 bases at J; junction bases unmatched: 8.